These 21 T cell receptor beta chains share one sample of origin, sequenced in a study of identical twins. In TCRdb, the 5' RACE reads were re-called with MiXCR into one record per CDR3 protein. The table includes 410,000 or so distinct CDR3 sequences, less than 20% detected once. The sequenced sample consisted of naive T cells sorted from blood. The receptors derive from a man aged 50 to 59 in good health.

In its sample, this clonotype was seen a few times. The chain is built from TRBV29-1 and TRBJ2-1; tentatively, D is TRBD2 (6 bases). Trimming shortened V by 2 bases and J by 4 bases, and 9 bases separated the two germline ends. This CDR3 region has 13 residues. CDR1 and CDR2 (germline): SQVTM, ANQGSEA. Here the CDR3 reads CSVETGVYNEQFF. The CDR3 nucleotides are TGCAGCGTTGAAACGGGGGTGTACAATGAGCAGTTCTTC.

In this sample, this clonotype turned up many times. The chain couples TRBV29-1 to TRBJ1-1, with a tentative D call TRBD1 (6 bases). Trimming took off 6 bases at V and 7 bases at J, with 9 bases between the two ends. The germline gives CDR1 SQVTM, CDR2 ANQGSEA. The CDR3 covers 10 residues. CDR3 in amino acids: CSVRDNEAFF. CDR3 nucleotides: TGCAGCGTCCGGGACAATGAAGCTTTCTTT.

This rearrangement joins TRBV19 to TRBJ2-1; TRBD2 matches at 8 bases. The CDR3 is made up of 16 amino acids. V shed 6 bases, J shed 0 bases, and the junction held 7 bases outside the gene matches. Germline V gene lookup returns CDR1 LNHDA and CDR2 SQIVND (reference sequence). CDR3 loop: CASRDAGGLSYNEQFF. In DNA form, the CDR3 reads TGTGCCAGTAGGGATGCGGGAGGCCTCTCCTACAATGAGCAGTTCTTC.

V is TRBV7-2 and J is TRBJ1-5, with unresolved D. The germline gives CDR1 SGHTA, CDR2 FQGNSA. Trimming left V 3 bases short and J 1 base short, with 7 bases between. The CDR3 is made up of 14 amino acids. The CDR3 spells CASSFRRSNQPQHF. The CDR3 DNA sequence: TGTGCCAGCAGCTTCCGCCGGAGCAATCAGCCCCAGCATTTT.

The rearrangement links TRBV7-9 to TRBJ2-5; weak D call: TRBD2 (5 bases). Trimming took 8 bases from V and 3 from J, leaving 22 bases between them. Per the germline V gene, CDR1 is SEHNR and CDR2 is FQNEAQ (reference sequence). CDR3 size: 16 residues. This chain's CDR3 is CASDGGLTYPEETQYF. As DNA, the CDR3 is TGTGCCAGCGATGGAGGCCTAACTTACCCCGAAGAGACCCAGTACTTC.

There are many counts of this clonotype. The CDR3 sequence is CATSRAPTYEQYF. CDR3 nucleotide sequence: TGTGCCACCAGCAGAGCCCCGACCTACGAGCAGTACTTC. The chain links TRBV15 to TRBJ2-7; no firm D call. Germline V gene sequence: CDR1 LNHNV, CDR2 YYDKDF (reference sequence). The CDR3 covers 13 residues. The germline V and J ends were trimmed by 1 base and 2 bases, with 6 bases remaining between them.

The table lists this clonotype with a few counts. This chain links TRBV11-2 with TRBJ2-2; D unresolved. Looked up from germline, CDR1 is SGHAT and CDR2 is FQNNGV. V was cut by 5 bases and J by 4 bases, with 5 bases left in between. The CDR3 length is 12 residues. The CDR3 bases are TGTGCCAGCAGCGGCACCACCGGGGAGCTGTTTTTT. Its protein is CASSGTTGELFF.

The sample holds a few counts of this clonotype. The chain combines TRBV20-1 with TRBJ1-6; D remains unclear. Germline lookup yields CDR1 DFQATT and CDR2 SNEGSKA (reference sequence). Trimming removed 0 bases at V and 0 bases at J, with 6 bases between. This CDR3 comprises 15 residues. CDR3 amino acids: CSAREGTSYNSPLHF. CDR3 in DNA: TGCAGTGCTAGAGAAGGCACCTCCTATAATTCACCCCTCCACTTT.

This sequence joins TRBV6-5 and TRBJ1-2, with TRBD1 identical over 11 bases. This CDR3 spans 15 amino acids. The V and J ends lost 0 bases and 8 bases, in that order; junction bases with no gene match: 5. Germline V gives CDR1 MNHEY, CDR2 SVGAGI. The CDR3: CASSYSIGTGGGYTF. CDR3 nucleotides: TGTGCCAGCAGTTACTCGATCGGGACAGGGGGAGGCTACACCTTC.

J is TRBJ1-5 and V is TRBV28, with D tentatively TRBD1 (5 bases). V was shortened by 6 bases and J by 3 bases, with 12 bases between the two germline ends. Germline CDR1 reads MDHEN; CDR2 reads SYDVKM. The CDR3 loop spans 14 amino acids. CDR3 coding DNA: TGTGCCAGCAGACCTCTGGGGGTCAATCAGCCCCAGCATTTT. This translates into CASRPLGVNQPQHF. Variable domain in full (rest from reference TRBV28 and TRBJ1-5): DVKVTQSSRYLVKRTGEKVFLECVQDMDHENMFWYRQDPGLGLRLIYFSYDVKMKEKGDIPEGYSVSREKKERFSLILESASTNQTSMYLCASRPLGVNQPQHFGDGTRLSIL.

The CDR3: CSARDRQRSSYNEQFF. The CDR3 DNA is TGCAGTGCTAGAGATCGTCAGAGAAGCTCCTACAATGAGCAGTTCTTC. The genes are TRBV20-1 and TRBJ2-1, with D unresolved. The V gene lost 0 bases and the J gene lost 0 bases, with 12 bases spanning the gap. The CDR3 is 16 residues long. Looked up from germline, CDR1 is DFQATT and CDR2 is SNEGSKA (reference sequence).

This clonotype showed up many times. This sequence joins TRBV11-3 and TRBJ2-1; 7 nucleotides line up with TRBD2. This CDR3 is 15 amino acids long. J was trimmed by 6 bases and V by 2 bases; bases with no gene match: 7. Per germline, CDR1 SGHNT and CDR2 YENEEA. CDR3 protein: CASSLSSGLRNEQFF. As DNA, the CDR3 is TGTGCCAGCAGCTTATCTAGCGGCTTACGCAATGAGCAGTTCTTC.

This clonotype was observed at least ten times. The chain joins TRBV20-1 to TRBJ2-5; tentatively, D is TRBD2 (6 bases). The germline gives CDR1 DFQATT, CDR2 SNEGSKA (reference sequence). Trimming removed 0 bases from V and 5 bases from J, with 16 bases in between. This CDR3 has 15 residues. Written as DNA, the CDR3 is TGCAGTGCTAGAGATGCGGGGCCGAGCGGGGAGACCCAGTACTTC. It specifies CSARDAGPSGETQYF.

This clonotype was found many times. The J gene is TRBJ2-1, the V gene TRBV5-6; 10 bases fit TRBD2. After removal of 5 bases from V and 7 bases from J, the junction contained 9 bases not matched to a gene. The CDR3 totals 15 residues. Germline V gene sequence: CDR1 SGHDT, CDR2 YYEEEE. The CDR3 nucleotides are TGTGCCAGCAGTTTCACGACGACTAGCGGGAATGAGCAGTTCTTC. As protein: CASSFTTTSGNEQFF.

The rearrangement joins TRBV28 to TRBJ1-4; D gene uncertain. With 1 base removed from V and 4 bases from J, the gap between germline ends came to 7 bases. The CDR3 contains 14 residues. Germline CDR1 MDHEN, CDR2 SYDVKM. CDR3 sequence reads: CASSLYARNEKLFF. CDR3 nucleotide sequence: TGTGCCAGCAGTTTATACGCACGTAATGAAAAACTGTTTTTT.

This rearrangement joins TRBV5-1 to TRBJ2-3, with a possible D match to TRBD2 (6 bases). CDR3 length equals 16 residues. Germline loops: CDR1 SGHRS, CDR2 YFSETQ. Trimming cost V 1 base and J 5 bases, with 17 bases left between them. The CDR3: CASSLTGAARVDTQYF. As DNA, the CDR3 is TGCGCCAGCAGCTTGACGGGAGCGGCTAGAGTAGATACGCAGTATTTT.

The genes are TRBV5-1 and TRBJ2-3; 9 bases are a match to TRBD1. Germline CDR1 SGHRS, CDR2 YFSETQ. The CDR3 has 15 residues. V gave up 3 bases and J gave up 5 bases; unmatched junction bases: 7. The CDR3 protein is CASSSREDRGDTQYF. CDR3 in DNA: TGCGCCAGCAGCTCGCGTGAGGACAGGGGAGATACGCAGTATTTT.

This clonotype appeared a few times. This chain links TRBV11-2 with TRBJ2-1; possible D gene TRBD1, 6 bases. Germline V CDR1 and CDR2: SGHAT, FQNNGV. This CDR3 is built from 15 residues. Trimming cost V 5 bases and J 4 bases, with 15 bases left between them. CDR3 DNA: TGTGCCAGCAGCCTTAGTCGGGACAAATACAATGAGCAGTTCTTC. It encodes CASSLSRDKYNEQFF.

This clonotype was detected ten times or more. This rearrangement joins TRBV29-1 to TRBJ2-1; TRBD2 matches at 10 bases. Germline trimming cut 6 bases from V and 2 bases from J; bases unmatched to any gene: 4. Germline CDR1 and CDR2: SQVTM and ANQGSEA. The CDR3 is made up of 14 amino acids. The DNA for the CDR3 is TGCAGCGTGGTAGCGGGAGGCCCCTACAATGAGCAGTTCTTC. Its translation: CSVVAGGPYNEQFF.

The chain combines TRBV20-1 with TRBJ2-5, with TRBD1 as a possible D gene (5 bases). This CDR3 comprises 12 residues. V lost 6 bases and J 4 bases, leaving 12 bases between the germline ends. The germline V gene encodes CDR1 DFQATT and CDR2 SNEGSKA (reference sequence). This CDR3 is CSAPLRGETQYF. The CDR3 nucleotides are TGCAGTGCCCCCCTAAGGGGAGAGACCCAGTACTTC.

The V and J genes are TRBV27 and TRBJ2-5, with a tentative D call TRBD1 (5 bases). The V gene's germline CDR1 is MNHEY and CDR2 SMNVEV (reference sequence). This CDR3 is built from 14 residues. The V gene lost 6 bases and the J gene lost 5 bases, with 16 bases spanning the gap. This chain's CDR3 is CASRTKGFGETQYF. DNA for the CDR3: TGTGCCAGCAGGACAAAGGGGTTTGGGGAGACCCAGTACTTC.